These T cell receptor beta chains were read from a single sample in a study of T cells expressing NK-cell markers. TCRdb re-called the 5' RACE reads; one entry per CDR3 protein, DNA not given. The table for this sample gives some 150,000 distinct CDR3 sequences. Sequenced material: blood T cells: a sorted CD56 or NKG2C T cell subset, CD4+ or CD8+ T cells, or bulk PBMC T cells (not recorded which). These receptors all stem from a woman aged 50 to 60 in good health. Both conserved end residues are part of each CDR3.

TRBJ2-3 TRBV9 CASSPGGPRTDTQYF
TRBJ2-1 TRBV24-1 CATSDNSGVEQFF
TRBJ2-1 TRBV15 CATGTIRNYEQFF
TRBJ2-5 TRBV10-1 CASSESATGQETQYF
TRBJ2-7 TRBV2 CARNLDSSSYEQYF
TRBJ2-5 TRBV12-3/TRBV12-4 CAISSDRGRKTQYF
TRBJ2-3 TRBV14 CASSPNRLAGGRPQYF
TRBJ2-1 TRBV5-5 CASSLTLPNEQFF
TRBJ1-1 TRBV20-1 CSARDPDTPREAFF
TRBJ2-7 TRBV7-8 CASSLRISSSYEQYF
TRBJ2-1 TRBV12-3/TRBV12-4 CASSEAGVEQFF
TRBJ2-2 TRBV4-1 CASSQFREAAGELFF
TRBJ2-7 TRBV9 CASSVGGGAYEQYF
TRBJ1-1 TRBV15 CATSSTGGTEAFF
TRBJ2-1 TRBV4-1 CASSPPGESEQFF
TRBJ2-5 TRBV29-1 CSVLRQGRETQYF
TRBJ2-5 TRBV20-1 CSARVALGGSPETQYF
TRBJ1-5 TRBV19 CASNTWGSQPQHF
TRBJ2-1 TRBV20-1 CSARPYGLAGNGGEQFF
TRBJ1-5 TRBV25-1 CASSWGGDNQPQHF
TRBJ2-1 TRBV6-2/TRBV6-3 CASSVPAGDNEQFF
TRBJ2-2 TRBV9 CASSVSQPNTGELFF
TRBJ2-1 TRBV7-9 CASSLVAGEHNEQFF
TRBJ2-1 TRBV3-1 CASSQIPGGPIYEQFF
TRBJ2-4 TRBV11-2 CASSSGDAGKNIQYF
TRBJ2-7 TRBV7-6 CASSPDVTYEQYF
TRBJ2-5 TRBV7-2 CASSTWGEGQETQYF
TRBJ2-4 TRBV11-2 CASSLDWAKNIQYF
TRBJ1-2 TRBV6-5 CASSYPDSYGYTF
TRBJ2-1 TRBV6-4 CASSDSGVAYEQFF
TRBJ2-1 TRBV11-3 CASSSRGGGRIYNEQFF
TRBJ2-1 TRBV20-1 CSARVVGQLYNEQFF
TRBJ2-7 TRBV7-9 CASSLASGASYEQYF
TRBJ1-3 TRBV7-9 CASSLASGNTIYF
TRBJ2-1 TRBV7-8 CASQPGTSPHNEQFF
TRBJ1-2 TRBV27 CASSSAELYGYTF
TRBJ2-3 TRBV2 CASSSPGTTSTDTQYF
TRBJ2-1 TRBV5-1 CASSLRFNNEQFF
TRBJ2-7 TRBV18 CASSPERQFYEQYF
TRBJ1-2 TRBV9 CASSLMQVPLYGYTF
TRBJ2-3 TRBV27 CASSLLAGETRNTQYF
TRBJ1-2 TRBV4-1 CASSQDGGGGYGYTF
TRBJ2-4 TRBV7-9 CASSSPGQGVSGKNIQYF
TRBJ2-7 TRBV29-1 CSVEWTGGKDGYEQYF
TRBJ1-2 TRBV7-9 CASRVGGYYGYTF
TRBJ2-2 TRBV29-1 CSVGDRDTGELFF
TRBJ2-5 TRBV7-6 CASSLLAGQETQYF